These 9 T cell receptor beta chains were sequenced from one sample in a study of blood T cell repertoires in COVID-19. TCRdb's copy holds only in-frame clones and misses some; the assay was immunoSEQ multiplex PCR. This table holds about 87,000 clones, roughly 80% found once. The sequencing sample was made of peripheral blood. The source of these receptors is a woman of 80 years or more with active or convalescent COVID-19.

The V and J genes are TRBV13 and TRBJ1-5; weak D call: TRBD1 (5 bases). The V gene's germline CDR1 is PRHDT and CDR2 FYEKMQ (reference sequence). V lost 2 bases to trimming and J lost 2 bases, with 16 bases between them. The CDR3 has 17 amino acids. In DNA, the CDR3 is TGTGCCAGCAGCTTAAAGGCAGGGACTTTGGGCAATCAGCCCCAGCATTTT. Protein product: CASSLKAGTLGNQPQHF.

V and J are TRBV3-1 (or the pseudogene TRBV3-2) and TRBJ1-3, with 7 positions matching TRBD1. The trim removed 4 bases at V and 7 bases at J, leaving 16 bases unmatched. The CDR3 contains 17 residues. Germline CDR1 LGHDT, CDR2 YNNKEL (reference sequence). CDR3 amino acids: CASSPHRQGGLGNTIYF. In DNA form, the CDR3 reads TGTGCCAGCAGCCCCCACCGACAGGGAGGATTAGGCAACACCATATATTTT.

The chain recombines TRBV9 with TRBJ1-2; 8 bases are a match to TRBD1. CDR1 and CDR2 (germline): SGDLS, YYNGEE. Trimming at V came to 3 bases and at J to 4 bases, leaving 11 bases not matched to a gene. The CDR3 is 16 amino acids. In nucleotides, the CDR3 is TGTGCCAGCAGCGCAAACCAGAACAGGGGGTCCTATGGCTACACCTTC. This sequence encodes CASSANQNRGSYGYTF. The complete variable domain, with remaining parts taken from reference TRBV9 and TRBJ1-2, reads DSGVTQTPKHLITATGQRVTLRCSPRSGDLSVYWYQQSLDQGLQFLIQYYNGEERAKGNILERFSAQQFPDLHSELNLSSLELGDSALYFCASSANQNRGSYGYTFGSGTRLTVV.

The chain links TRBV27 to TRBJ2-1; 12 bases line up with TRBD2. Unmatched junction bases numbered 10, after V lost 6 bases and J lost 10 bases. The germline gives CDR1 MNHEY, CDR2 SMNVEV (reference sequence). This CDR3 spans 15 amino acids. DNA of the CDR3: TGTGCCAGCAGCTTAGGGACTAGCGGGCCCCGGGAGCAGTTCTTC. This sequence encodes CASSLGTSGPREQFF.

The chain carries TRBV27 and TRBJ1-3, with 7 nucleotides matching TRBD1. The CDR3 sequence is 12 residues long. Germline CDR1 is MNHEY and CDR2 is SMNVEV (reference sequence). J was trimmed by 6 bases and V by 5 bases; bases with no gene match: 1. The CDR3 reads CASSGQENTIYF. In nucleotides, the CDR3 is TGTGCCAGCAGTGGACAGGAAAACACCATATATTTT.

This clone occurred once. The genes are TRBV5-1 and TRBJ2-3; 7 positions match TRBD2. Germline V lookup: CDR1 SGHRS, CDR2 YFSETQ. Trimming cost V 3 bases and J 3 bases; bases outside gene matches: 10. The CDR3 is made up of 16 amino acids. The CDR3 sequence is CASSSGLVGQTDTQYF. The CDR3 region has the DNA TGCGCCAGCAGCTCCGGACTAGTGGGGCAGACAGATACGCAGTATTTT.

The chain couples TRBV11-2 to TRBJ1-4; D remains ambiguous. Trimming stripped 5 bases from V and 2 bases from J, with 6 bases between. The germline CDR1 and CDR2 sequences are SGHAT and FQNNGV. The length of the CDR3 is 13 residues. CDR3 residues: CASSLSTNEKLFF. Written as DNA, the CDR3 is TGTGCCAGCAGCCTGTCTACTAATGAAAAACTGTTTTTT.

V is TRBV5-1 and J is TRBJ2-1, with D possibly being TRBD1 (6 bases). Germline V lookup: CDR1 SGHRS, CDR2 YFSETQ. The V and J ends lost 1 base and 8 bases respectively, with 16 bases between them. The CDR3 length is 15 residues. The CDR3 region has the DNA TGCGCCAGCAGCTTGAGTGGGAAGCAGGGGTATGAGCAGTTCTTC. This translates into CASSLSGKQGYEQFF.

The chain uses TRBV27 and TRBJ2-2, with 7 bases lining up with TRBD2. This CDR3 contains 15 residues. The V gene end was trimmed by 2 bases and the J gene end by 4 bases; junction bases not matched to a gene: 4. CDR1 MNHEY and CDR2 SMNVEV come from the germline V gene (reference sequence). The CDR3 reads CASSLGDYLTGELFF. The DNA for the CDR3 is TGTGCCAGCAGTTTAGGGGACTACCTCACCGGGGAGCTGTTTTTT.